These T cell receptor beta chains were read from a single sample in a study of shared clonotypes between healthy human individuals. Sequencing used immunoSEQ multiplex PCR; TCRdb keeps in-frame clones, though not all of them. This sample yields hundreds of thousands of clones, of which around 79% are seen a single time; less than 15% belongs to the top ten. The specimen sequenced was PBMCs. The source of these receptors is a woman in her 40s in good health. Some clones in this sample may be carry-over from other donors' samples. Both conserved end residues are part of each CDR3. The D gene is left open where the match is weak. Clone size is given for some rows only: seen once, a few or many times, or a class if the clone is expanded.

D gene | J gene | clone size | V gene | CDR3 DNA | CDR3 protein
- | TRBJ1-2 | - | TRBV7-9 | TGTGCCAGCAGCGAGACGGATCGCTATGGCTACACCTTC | CASSETDRYGYTF
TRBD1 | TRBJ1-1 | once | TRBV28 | TGTGCCAGCAAAAGAACGGGACAGGGGGCCCTGAACACTGAAGCTTTCTTT | CASKRTGQGALNTEAFF
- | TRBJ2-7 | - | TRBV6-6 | TGTGCCAGCAGTTACCATCAGTCCCGAATGGGCGAGCAGTACTTC | CASSYHQSRMGEQYF
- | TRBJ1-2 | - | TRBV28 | TGTGCCAGCAGTTTAACAGGCTATGGCTACACCTTC | CASSLTGYGYTF
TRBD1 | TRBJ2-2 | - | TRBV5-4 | TGTGCCAGCAGCCCCGGGACAGGGGGCCTCACCGGGGAGCTGTTTTTT | CASSPGTGGLTGELFF
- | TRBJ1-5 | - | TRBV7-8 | TGTGCCAGCAGCTTGACCCAGATGAGCAATCAGCCCCAGCATTTT | CASSLTQMSNQPQHF
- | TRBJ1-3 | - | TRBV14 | TGTGCCACCGGAACAGGGCCTGGAAACACCATATATTTT | CATGTGPGNTIYF
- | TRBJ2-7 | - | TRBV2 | TGTGCCAGCAGGGAAGGGGGGTTTAGTCCCGCTTGGTACGAGCAGTACTTC | CASREGGFSPAWYEQYF
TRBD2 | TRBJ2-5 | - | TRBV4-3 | TGCGCCAGCAGCCAAGGGTCCGGCGGGAGTGAGACCCAGTACTTC | CASSQGSGGSETQYF
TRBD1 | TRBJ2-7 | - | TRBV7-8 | TGTGCCAGCAGCTTAAGGGACAGCTCCTACGAGCAGTACTTC | CASSLRDSSYEQYF
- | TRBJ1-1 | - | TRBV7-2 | TGTGCCAGCAGTAAGACGCCCCGGTTGGTCGAAGCTTTCTTT | CASSKTPRLVEAFF
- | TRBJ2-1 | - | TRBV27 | TGTGCCAGCAGTGCACGAGGTAGGATTAATGAGCAGTTCTTC | CASSARGRINEQFF
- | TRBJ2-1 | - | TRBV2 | TGTGCCAGCAGTGAGGTAGTTTATGAGCAGTTCTTC | CASSEVVYEQFF
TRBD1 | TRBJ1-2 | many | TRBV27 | TGTGCCAGCAGCCACGGGACAGGGAAAGGCTACACCTTC | CASSHGTGKGYTF
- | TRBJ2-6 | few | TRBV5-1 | TGCGCCAGCAGCTTGGAAGGGGTTGGGGCCAACGTCCTGACTTTC | CASSLEGVGANVLTF
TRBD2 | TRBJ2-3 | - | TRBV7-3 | TGTGCCAGCAGCTTAAGAGCGGGAGGCGGCACAGATACGCAGTATTTT | CASSLRAGGGTDTQYF
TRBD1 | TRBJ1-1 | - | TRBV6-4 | TGTGCCAGCAGAACCGGGACAGACACCATGAACACTGAAGCTTTCTTT | CASRTGTDTMNTEAFF
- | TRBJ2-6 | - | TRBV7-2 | TGTGCCAGCAGCTACGATTCCTCTGGGGCCAACGTCCTGACTTTC | CASSYDSSGANVLTF
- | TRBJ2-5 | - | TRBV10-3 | TGTGCCATCAGTGATCTAGCAGCAGAGACCCAGTACTTC | CAISDLAAETQYF
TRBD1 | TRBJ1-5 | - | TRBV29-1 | TGCAGCGTCCTGGGACAGAGCAGCAATCAGCCCCAGCATTTT | CSVLGQSSNQPQHF
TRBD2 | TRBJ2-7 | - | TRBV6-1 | TGTGCCAGCGGGACTAGCGAAACCTACGAGCAGTACTTC | CASGTSETYEQYF
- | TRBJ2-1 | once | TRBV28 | TGTGCCAGCAGTTTTGGGGGGGGCTGGACAGGAGACAATGAGCAGTTCTTC | CASSFGGGWTGDNEQFF
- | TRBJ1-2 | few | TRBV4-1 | TGCGCCAGCAGCTTGATGCCGGGACGGAGCTATGGCTACACCTTC | CASSLMPGRSYGYTF
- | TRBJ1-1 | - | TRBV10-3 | TGTGCCATCAGTGAGAGAGGGGGTATGAACACTGAAGCTTTCTTT | CAISERGGMNTEAFF
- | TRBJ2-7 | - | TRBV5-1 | TGCGCCAGCAGCTTGCAGGACGAGCAGTACTTC | CASSLQDEQYF
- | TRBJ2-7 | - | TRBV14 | TGTGCCAGCAGCCAAGTACTGGGAACCTACGAGCAGTACTTC | CASSQVLGTYEQYF
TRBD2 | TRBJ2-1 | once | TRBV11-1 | TGTGCCAGCAGCTTAAGGCTAGCGGGAGCTGGGAATGAGCAGTTCTTC | CASSLRLAGAGNEQFF
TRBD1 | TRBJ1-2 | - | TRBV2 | TGTGCCAGCAGTCAACAGGGGAACTATGGCTACACCTTC | CASSQQGNYGYTF
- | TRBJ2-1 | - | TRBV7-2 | TGTGCCAGCAGCTTAGAAGGACTTTATGAGCAGTTCTTC | CASSLEGLYEQFF
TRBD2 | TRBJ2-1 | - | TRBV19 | TGTGCCAGTAGTGCCACTAGGACTAGCGGGATTGTTTACAATGAGCAGTTCTTC | CASSATRTSGIVYNEQFF
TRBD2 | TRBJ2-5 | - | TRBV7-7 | TGTGCCAGCAGCCGTGGGGGGGGTCAAGAGACCCAGTACTTC | CASSRGGGQETQYF
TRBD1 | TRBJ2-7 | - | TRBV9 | TGTGCCAGCAGCCCCCGGACAGGGATCCACGAGCAGTACTTC | CASSPRTGIHEQYF
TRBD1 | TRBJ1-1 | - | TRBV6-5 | TGTGCCAGCACTAACAGGGGTCGGAACACTGAAGCTTTCTTT | CASTNRGRNTEAFF
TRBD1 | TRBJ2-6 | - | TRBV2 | TGTGCCAGCACTGGGGACAGTCGCTCTGGGGCCAACGTCCTGACTTTC | CASTGDSRSGANVLTF
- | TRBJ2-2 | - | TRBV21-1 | TGTGCCAGCAGCAAAAAGAGGGCCGGACAGGGGCCGAACACCGGGGAGCTGTTTTTT | CASSKKRAGQGPNTGELFF
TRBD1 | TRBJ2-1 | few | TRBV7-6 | TGTGCCAGCAGCTTAGCGTCGGGGACAGTACTGTTCTTC | CASSLASGTVLFF
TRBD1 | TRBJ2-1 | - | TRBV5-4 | TGTGCCAGCAACCGACAGGGAGCCTACAATGAGCAGTTCTTC | CASNRQGAYNEQFF
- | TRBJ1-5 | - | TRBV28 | TGTGCCAGCAGCTTCCCCGGTTTTAGCAATCAGCCCCAGCATTTT | CASSFPGFSNQPQHF
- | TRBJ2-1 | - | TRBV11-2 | TGTGCCAGCAGCCCCGGGACGGCAGCCGAGCAGTTCTTC | CASSPGTAAEQFF
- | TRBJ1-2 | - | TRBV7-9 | TGTGCCAGCAGCTTACCCGCGAGAAACTATGGCTACACCTTC | CASSLPARNYGYTF
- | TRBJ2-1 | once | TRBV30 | TGTGCCTGGAGTGTTAGGGGGGCCTTACTTCTCTACAATGAGCAGTTCTTC | CAWSVRGALLLYNEQFF
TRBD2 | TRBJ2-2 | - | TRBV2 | TGTGCCAGCAGTGAATTTAGCGGGAGTACCGGGGAGCTGTTTTTT | CASSEFSGSTGELFF
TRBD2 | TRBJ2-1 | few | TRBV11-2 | TGTGCCAGCAGCTTAAGGGTTGCGGGAGTTTGGATCGATGAGCAGTTCTTC | CASSLRVAGVWIDEQFF
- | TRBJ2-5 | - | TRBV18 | TGTGCCAGCTCACCCCGCGCGATCCAAGAGACCCAGTACTTC | CASSPRAIQETQYF
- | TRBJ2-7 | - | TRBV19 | TGTGCCAGTACTTCGACAGGAGGCTCCTACGAGCAGTACTTC | CASTSTGGSYEQYF
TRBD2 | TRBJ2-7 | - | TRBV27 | TGTGCCAGCAGTTTATCGCGGACTAGCGGCGATTTTACCTACGAGCAGTACTTC | CASSLSRTSGDFTYEQYF
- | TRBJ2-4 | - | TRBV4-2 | TGTGCCAGCAGCCAAATAGGAGCCAAAAACATTCAGTACTTC | CASSQIGAKNIQYF
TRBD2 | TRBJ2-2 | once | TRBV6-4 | TGTGCCAGCAGAGGACTAGCGGGTACCGGGGAGCTGTTTTTT | CASRGLAGTGELFF
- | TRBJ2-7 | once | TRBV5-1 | TGCGCCAGCAGCGATCAAATCGAGCAGTACTTC | CASSDQIEQYF